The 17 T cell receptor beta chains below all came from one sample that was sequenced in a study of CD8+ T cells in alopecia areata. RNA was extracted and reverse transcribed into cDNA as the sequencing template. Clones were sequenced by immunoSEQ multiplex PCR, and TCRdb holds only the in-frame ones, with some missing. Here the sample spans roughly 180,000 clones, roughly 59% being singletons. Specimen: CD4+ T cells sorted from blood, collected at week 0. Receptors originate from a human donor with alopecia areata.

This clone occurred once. CDR3 amino acids: CSSTGVTEAFF. Here the CDR3 DNA reads TGCAGCTCGACAGGGGTCACTGAAGCTTTCTTT. The chain couples TRBV29-1 to TRBJ1-1; 8 bases are a match to TRBD1. CDR1 and CDR2 (germline): SQVTM, ANQGSEA. CDR3 size: 11 residues. With 8 bases clipped from V and 4 bases from J, the junction kept 3 bases outside the gene matches.

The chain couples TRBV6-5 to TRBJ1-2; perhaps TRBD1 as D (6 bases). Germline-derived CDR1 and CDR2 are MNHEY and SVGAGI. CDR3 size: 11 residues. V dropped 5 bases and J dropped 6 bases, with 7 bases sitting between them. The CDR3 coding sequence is TGTGCCAGCAGTAACAGGGATGGCTACACCTTC. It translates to CASSNRDGYTF.

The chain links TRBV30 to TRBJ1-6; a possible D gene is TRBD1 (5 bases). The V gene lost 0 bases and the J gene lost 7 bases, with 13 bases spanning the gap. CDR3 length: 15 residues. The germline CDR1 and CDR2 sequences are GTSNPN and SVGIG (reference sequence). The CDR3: CAWSVSGGGNSPLHF. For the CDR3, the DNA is TGTGCCTGGAGTGTATCCGGGGGGGGAAATTCACCCCTCCACTTT.

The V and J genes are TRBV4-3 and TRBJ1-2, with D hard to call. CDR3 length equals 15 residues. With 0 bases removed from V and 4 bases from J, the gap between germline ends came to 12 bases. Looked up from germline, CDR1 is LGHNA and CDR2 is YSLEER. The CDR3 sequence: CASSQELTPTYGYTF. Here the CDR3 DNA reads TGCGCCAGCAGCCAAGAGCTTACGCCGACCTATGGCTACACCTTC.

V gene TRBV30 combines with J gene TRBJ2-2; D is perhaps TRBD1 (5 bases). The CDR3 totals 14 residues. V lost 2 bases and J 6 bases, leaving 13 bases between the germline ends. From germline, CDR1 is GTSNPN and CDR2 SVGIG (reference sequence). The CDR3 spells CAWSTTGVAGELFF. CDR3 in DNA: TGTGCCTGGAGTACAACAGGTGTGGCCGGGGAGCTGTTTTTT.

The CDR3 region has the DNA TGTGCCAGCAGCCGATCTAGACAGACCTACGAGCAGTACTTC. It encodes CASSRSRQTYEQYF. The chain has TRBV7-2 and TRBJ2-7, with a tentative D call TRBD1 (5 bases). The CDR3 is made up of 14 amino acids. V was trimmed by 5 bases and J by 2 bases, leaving 13 bases between them. CDR1 and CDR2 (germline): SGHTA, FQGNSA. Full variable domain (missing parts from reference TRBV7-2 and TRBJ2-7): GAGVSQSPSNKVTEKGKDVELRCDPISGHTALYWYRQSLGQGLEFLIYFQGNSAPDKSGLPSDRFSAERTGGSVSTLTIQRTQQEDSAVYLCASSRSRQTYEQYFGPGTRLTVT.

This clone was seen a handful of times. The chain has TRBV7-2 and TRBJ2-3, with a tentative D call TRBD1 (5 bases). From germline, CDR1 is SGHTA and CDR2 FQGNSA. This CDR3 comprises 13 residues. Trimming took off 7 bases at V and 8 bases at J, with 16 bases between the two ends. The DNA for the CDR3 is TGTGCCAGCAACTCCCCAGGGCGTGGTACGCAGTATTTT. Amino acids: CASNSPGRGTQYF. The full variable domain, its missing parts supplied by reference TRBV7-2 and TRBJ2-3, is GAGVSQSPSNKVTEKGKDVELRCDPISGHTALYWYRQSLGQGLEFLIYFQGNSAPDKSGLPSDRFSAERTGGSVSTLTIQRTQQEDSAVYLCASNSPGRGTQYFGPGTRLTVL.

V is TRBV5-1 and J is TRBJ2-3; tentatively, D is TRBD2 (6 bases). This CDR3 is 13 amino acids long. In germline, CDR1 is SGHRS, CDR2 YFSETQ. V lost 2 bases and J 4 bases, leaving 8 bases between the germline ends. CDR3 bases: TGCGCCAGCAGCTTTCCGGGAGCAGATACGCAGTATTTT. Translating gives CASSFPGADTQYF. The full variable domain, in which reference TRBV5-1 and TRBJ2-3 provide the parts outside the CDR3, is KAGVTQTPRYLIKTRGQQVTLSCSPISGHRSVSWYQQTPGQGLQFLFEYFSETQRNKGNFPGRFSGRQFSNSRSEMNVSTLELGDSALYLCASSFPGADTQYFGPGTRLTVL.

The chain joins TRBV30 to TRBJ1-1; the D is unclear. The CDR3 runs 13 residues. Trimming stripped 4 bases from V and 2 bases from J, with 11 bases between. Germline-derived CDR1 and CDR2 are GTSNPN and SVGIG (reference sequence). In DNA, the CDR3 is TGTGCCTGGACCCGTGAGGAAAACACTGAAGCTTTCTTT. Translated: CAWTREENTEAFF.

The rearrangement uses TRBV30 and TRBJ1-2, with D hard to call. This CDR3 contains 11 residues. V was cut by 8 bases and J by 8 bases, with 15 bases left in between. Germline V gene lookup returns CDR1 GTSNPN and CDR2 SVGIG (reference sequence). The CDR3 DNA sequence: TGTGCCCAGAAAGGGAACGGAGGCTACACCTTC. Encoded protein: CAQKGNGGYTF.

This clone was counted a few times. Here the CDR3 reads CSVVGLNTDTQYF. DNA of the CDR3: TGCAGCGTTGTGGGACTCAACACAGATACGCAGTATTTT. The rearrangement joins TRBV29-1 to TRBJ2-3, with D tentatively TRBD2 (6 bases). CDR3 length equals 13 residues. V was clipped by 4 bases and J by 2 bases, with 10 bases between them. Germline lookup yields CDR1 SQVTM and CDR2 ANQGSEA.

The CDR3 loop reads CSVGRDFKAPLHF. The CDR3 DNA sequence: TGCAGCGTTGGCAGGGATTTTAAGGCACCCCTCCACTTT. The V call is TRBV29-1, the J call TRBJ1-6, with D possibly being TRBD1 (5 bases). Germline-derived CDR1 and CDR2 are SQVTM and ANQGSEA. V lost 4 bases, J lost 11 bases, and 15 bases lay in between. The CDR3 consists of 13 residues.

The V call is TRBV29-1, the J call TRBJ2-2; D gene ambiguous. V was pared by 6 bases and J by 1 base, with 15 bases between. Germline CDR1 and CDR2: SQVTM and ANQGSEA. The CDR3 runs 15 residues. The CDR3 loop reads CSVLPGAGNTGELFF. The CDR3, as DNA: TGCAGCGTCCTTCCGGGCGCAGGGAACACCGGGGAGCTGTTTTTT.

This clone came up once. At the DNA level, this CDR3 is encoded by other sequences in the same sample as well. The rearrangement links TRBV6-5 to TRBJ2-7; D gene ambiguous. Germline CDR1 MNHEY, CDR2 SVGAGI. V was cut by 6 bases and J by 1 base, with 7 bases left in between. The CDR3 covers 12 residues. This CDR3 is CASRSSSYEQYF. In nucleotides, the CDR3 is TGTGCCAGCAGATCTAGTTCCTACGAGCAGTACTTC.

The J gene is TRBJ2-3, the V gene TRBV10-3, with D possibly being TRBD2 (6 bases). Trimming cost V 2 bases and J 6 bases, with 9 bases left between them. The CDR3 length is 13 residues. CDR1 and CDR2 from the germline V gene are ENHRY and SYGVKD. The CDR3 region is CAISENAGDTQYF. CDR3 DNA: TGTGCCATCAGTGAGAACGCGGGGGATACGCAGTATTTT.

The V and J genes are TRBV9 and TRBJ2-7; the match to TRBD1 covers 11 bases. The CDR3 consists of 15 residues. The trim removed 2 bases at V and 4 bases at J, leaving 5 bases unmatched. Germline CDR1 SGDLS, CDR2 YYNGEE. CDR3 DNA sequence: TGTGCCAGCAGCGTTGGGACAGGGGGTTGGTACGAGCAGTACTTC. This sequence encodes CASSVGTGGWYEQYF.

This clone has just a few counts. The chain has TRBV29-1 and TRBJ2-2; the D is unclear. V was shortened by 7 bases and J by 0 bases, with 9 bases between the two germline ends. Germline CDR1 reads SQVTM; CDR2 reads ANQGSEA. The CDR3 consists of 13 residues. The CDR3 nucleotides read TGCAGCGCCGATCGGGCGAACACCGGGGAGCTGTTTTTT. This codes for CSADRANTGELFF.